This TCR beta chain comes out of a study of identical twins. This clonotype was seen at least ten times. The junction departs from the called germline gene at one end, perhaps through a read error. TCRdb analysed the 5' RACE reads with MiXCR anew, one entry per CDR3 protein. The data contain roughly 240,000 distinct CDR3 sequences, 7.5% of them singletons. This CDR3 is 14 amino acids long. From germline, CDR1 is SEHNR and CDR2 FQNEAQ (reference sequence). This sample also appeared in a second study, on yellow fever vaccine responses in identical twins.

The sample was CD8+ T cells sorted from blood. The receptor was isolated from a woman under 30 in good health. The rearrangement links TRBV7-9 to TRBJ1-5; the D gene is possibly TRBD1 (5 bases). In nucleotides, the CDR3 is TGCGCCAGCAGCTTGGGGGACAGCAATCAGCCCCAGCATTTT. Protein: CASSLGDSNQPQHF.